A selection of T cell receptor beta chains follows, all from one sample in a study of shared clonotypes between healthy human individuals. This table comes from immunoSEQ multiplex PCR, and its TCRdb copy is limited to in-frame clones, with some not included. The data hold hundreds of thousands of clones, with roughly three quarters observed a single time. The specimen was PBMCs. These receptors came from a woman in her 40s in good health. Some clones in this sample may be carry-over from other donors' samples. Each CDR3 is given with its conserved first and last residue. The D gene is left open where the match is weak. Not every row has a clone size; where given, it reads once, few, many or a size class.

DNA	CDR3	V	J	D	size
TGCGCCAGCAGCCAAGGGCTCGGGGGCTCTTCTGAGAAGACTAACGAGCAGTACTTC	CASSQGLGGSSEKTNEQYF	TRBV4-3	TRBJ2-7	NA	NA
TGTGCCAGCAGCCCGGGACTAGCGGGAGGGTTGTTTGGGCAGTACTTC	CASSPGLAGGLFGQYF	TRBV11-2	TRBJ2-7	TRBD2	many
TGCGCCAGCAGCGCCGGACAGGCGGGGTACAATGAGCAGTTCTTC	CASSAGQAGYNEQFF	TRBV5-1	TRBJ2-1	NA	NA
TGTGCCAGCACCGAAGGCGTAGAGACCCAGTACTTC	CASTEGVETQYF	TRBV28	TRBJ2-5	NA	NA
TGTGCCAGCAGCTTAGCTTTCCAGGGGGCCCGCGAGCAGTACTTC	CASSLAFQGAREQYF	TRBV11-2	TRBJ2-7	TRBD1	few
TGTGCCAGCAGCGAGTACGGGGCAACTAATGAAAAACTGTTTTTT	CASSEYGATNEKLFF	TRBV7-9	TRBJ1-4	NA	NA
TGTGCCAGCAGTTACTCGGAGGGTATCGCCTACGAGCAGTACTTC	CASSYSEGIAYEQYF	TRBV6-5	TRBJ2-7	NA	NA
TGTGCCAGTAGTATAGGCGGGAGAGGGGCAGATACGCAGTATTTT	CASSIGGRGADTQYF	TRBV19	TRBJ2-3	TRBD2	NA
TGTGCCAGCAGTATATACGGCTCACCCCTCCACTTT	CASSIYGSPLHF	TRBV25-1	TRBJ1-6	NA	NA
TGCGCCAGCAGCACAACCGGGACAGGGGGCTACGAGCAGTACTTC	CASSTTGTGGYEQYF	TRBV5-1	TRBJ2-7	TRBD1	NA
TGTGCCAGCAGTTTTGATGGACGGGAGAGACAAGAGACCCAGTACTTC	CASSFDGRERQETQYF	TRBV27	TRBJ2-5	NA	NA
TGTGCCAGCTCGTCCACAACCCAAGAGACCCAGTACTTC	CASSSTTQETQYF	TRBV18	TRBJ2-5	NA	NA
TGTGCCAGCAGCCAACTATCAGGGAGCTACGAGCAGTACTTC	CASSQLSGSYEQYF	TRBV4-2	TRBJ2-7	NA	NA
TGCGCCAGCAGCTTGACCACTAGCTCCTACAATGAGCAGTTCTTC	CASSLTTSSYNEQFF	TRBV5-1	TRBJ2-1	NA	NA
TGCGCCAGCAGCTTTGACGGAGTCTATAATTCACCCCTCCACTTT	CASSFDGVYNSPLHF	TRBV5-1	TRBJ1-6	NA	NA
TGCAGCGTTGATCGAGGGAGGGGGAACACCGGGGAGCTGTTTTTT	CSVDRGRGNTGELFF	TRBV29-1	TRBJ2-2	TRBD2	NA
TGTGCCAGCAGCCCTCGGTCATTATCGGGCACCGGGGAGCTGTTTTTT	CASSPRSLSGTGELFF	TRBV7-3	TRBJ2-2	NA	NA
TGTGCCAGCAGCTTACTTTCGGAGACTGAAGTTTTCTTT	CASSLLSETEVFF	TRBV7-2	TRBJ1-1	NA	NA
TGTGCCTGGGGGGGACAGGGAAATCAGCCCCAGCATTTT	CAWGGQGNQPQHF	TRBV30	TRBJ1-5	TRBD1	NA
TGTGCCTGGAGTATCGGGGCAGGTGCCAATAATTCACCCCTCCACTTT	CAWSIGAGANNSPLHF	TRBV30	TRBJ1-6	NA	few
TGTGCCAGCAGCCAGACAGGGTCGACTGAAGCTTTCTTT	CASSQTGSTEAFF	TRBV16	TRBJ1-1	TRBD1	NA
TGTGCCAGCAGCGTAGGTGAGGGAATGGAGTACTACGAGCAGTACTTC	CASSVGEGMEYYEQYF	TRBV9	TRBJ2-7	NA	NA
TGCAGCGTTGCTCAGGGGGCTATTAATGGAAACACCATATATTTT	CSVAQGAINGNTIYF	TRBV29-1	TRBJ1-3	TRBD1	once
TGTGCCAGCAGTGGGCCCGGGCCGGGGGCGACCCAGTACTTC	CASSGPGPGATQYF	TRBV28	TRBJ2-5	NA	many
TGTGCCAGCAGTGACTCTATAACAGGCGTGAACACTGAAGCTTTCTTT	CASSDSITGVNTEAFF	TRBV6-4	TRBJ1-1	NA	NA
TGTGCCACCAGCAGAGGGGGGACTGGATCCTACGAGCAGTACTTC	CATSRGGTGSYEQYF	TRBV15	TRBJ2-7	NA	NA
TGTGCCTGGAGTCTAGGCAGTGCTAGCACAGATACGCAGTATTTT	CAWSLGSASTDTQYF	TRBV30	TRBJ2-3	NA	NA
TGCGCCAGCACTAGCGGGATTGAGCAGTTCTTC	CASTSGIEQFF	TRBV5-1	TRBJ2-1	TRBD2	few
TGTGCCTCCTCAGTTAATCCACACAGTACCGGGGAGCTGTTTTTT	CASSVNPHSTGELFF	TRBV6-6	TRBJ2-2	NA	NA
TGTGCCAGCAGCGTAACGGCGGTCGGAAACACCATATATTTT	CASSVTAVGNTIYF	TRBV7-2	TRBJ1-3	NA	NA
TGTGCCAGTAGCCAAAGAGGACAGGGGACGTACGAGCAGTACTTC	CASSQRGQGTYEQYF	TRBV19	TRBJ2-7	TRBD1	NA
TGTGCCAGCAGTCGGGAGACCAATGAGCAGTTCTTC	CASSRETNEQFF	TRBV7-9	TRBJ2-1	NA	NA
TGTGCCAGCAGCTTAAGAGCAAGCCAGGGGCCAGATACGCAGTATTTT	CASSLRASQGPDTQYF	TRBV7-3	TRBJ2-3	NA	NA
TGTGCCAGTAGTAGTGCTGGAGGGGGCAGTGGCACTGAAGCTTTCTTT	CASSSAGGGSGTEAFF	TRBV19	TRBJ1-1	TRBD1	NA
TGTGCCAGTAGTCCGCAGGGGAGTACAGATACGCGGTATTTT	CASSPQGSTDTRYF	TRBV19	TRBJ2-3	NA	NA
TGTGCCAGCAGCCCAAGGACAGCGGGGGGGATGGTCTATGGCTACACCTTC	CASSPRTAGGMVYGYTF	TRBV7-8	TRBJ1-2	NA	NA
TGTGCCAGCAGTGAAGGTGGAGGGGGCTGGTACGACTATGGCTACACCTTC	CASSEGGGGWYDYGYTF	TRBV6-1	TRBJ1-2	TRBD1	NA
TGTGCCAGCAGCACGGCCCGGGACAGGGAGTCGGGCGAGCAGTACTTC	CASSTARDRESGEQYF	TRBV21-1	TRBJ2-7	NA	NA
TGTGCCAGCAGCTTAACCGGTGGCTACACCTTC	CASSLTGGYTF	TRBV7-9	TRBJ1-2	NA	few
TGTGCCAGCAGTTTCCACGGGACTAGCGGGATTAATGAGCAGTTCTTC	CASSFHGTSGINEQFF	TRBV27	TRBJ2-1	TRBD2	NA
TGTGCCACCAGCAGAGATTCGGTCAGGAACACTGAAGCTTTCTTT	CATSRDSVRNTEAFF	TRBV15	TRBJ1-1	NA	NA
TGTGCCAGTAGTGAAGACAGGGTTTCTGGCGCAGATACGCAGTATTTT	CASSEDRVSGADTQYF	TRBV19	TRBJ2-3	TRBD1	NA
TGTGCCAGCAGCAGGACAGGGTGGAGCAATCAGCCCCAGCATTTT	CASSRTGWSNQPQHF	TRBV2	TRBJ1-5	TRBD1	NA
TGTGCCAGCGCCTACAGGGGGCGACAGCCCCAGCATTTT	CASAYRGRQPQHF	TRBV27	TRBJ1-5	TRBD1	once
TGTGCCAGCAGCTCCAGAGCGGGAGGGCCCCACGAGCAGTACTTC	CASSSRAGGPHEQYF	TRBV7-9	TRBJ2-7	TRBD2	NA
TGTGCCAGCAGTGGCCCAGGCAATCCCCAGCATTTT	CASSGPGNPQHF	TRBV2	TRBJ1-5	NA	NA
TGTGCCAGCAGCGTAGAGGTCAATCCATTGTATGGCTACACCTTC	CASSVEVNPLYGYTF	TRBV9	TRBJ1-2	NA	NA
TGTGCCTCGGGTCCGGGAGGCGGCGAGCAGTACTTC	CASGPGGGEQYF	TRBV21-1	TRBJ2-7	NA	NA
TGCGCCAGCAGCTTGGGACAGCCCGTTGATGGAAACACCATATATTTT	CASSLGQPVDGNTIYF	TRBV5-1	TRBJ1-3	NA	NA
TGTGCCACCAGCAGATACCCTTCCGGAGACACCGGGGAGCTGTTTTTT	CATSRYPSGDTGELFF	TRBV15	TRBJ2-2	NA	NA
TGCGCCAGCAGTGAGATTGAGGCTTTCCAAGGTCATGGCTACACCTTC	CASSEIEAFQGHGYTF	TRBV10-2	TRBJ1-2	NA	NA
TGTGCCAGCAGCGTTTTACCGGGACCATCCTACGAGCAGTACTTC	CASSVLPGPSYEQYF	TRBV9	TRBJ2-7	NA	NA
TGTGCCAGCAGCTTAGGCGGCAGGGTACACGAAAAACTGTTTTTT	CASSLGGRVHEKLFF	TRBV7-2	TRBJ1-4	NA	NA
TGTGCCTGGAGTGTAGGTGTTGGTGGCTACGAGCAGTACTTC	CAWSVGVGGYEQYF	TRBV30	TRBJ2-7	NA	NA
TGCGCCAGCAGCCTCGCCAGCGGACAGATTAGCTCTGGGGCCAACGTCCTGACTTTC	CASSLASGQISSGANVLTF	TRBV5-1	TRBJ2-6	NA	NA
TGTGCCAGCAGCACCCCGGGACAGGGGTGGAATGAGCAGTTCTTC	CASSTPGQGWNEQFF	TRBV7-2	TRBJ2-1	TRBD1	NA
TGTGCCAGCAGCTTGGAAGGCGGGAGGGGATCCTACGAGCAGTACTTC	CASSLEGGRGSYEQYF	TRBV5-6	TRBJ2-7	TRBD2	once
TGTGCCAGCAGTTTATCTCAGGGGCCCACCTACGAGCAGTACTTC	CASSLSQGPTYEQYF	TRBV28	TRBJ2-7	NA	NA
TGTGCCAGCAGTTACTCGGACAGACCCAACTATGGCTACACCTTC	CASSYSDRPNYGYTF	TRBV6-5	TRBJ1-2	NA	NA